The T cell receptor beta chain described here comes from a study of CD8+CD57+ T cells in acquired aplastic anemia (dated by TCRdb to the late 2010s). Describing the broader study: Extracted DNA from sorted CD4+ and CD8+ cells averaged approximately 3.4 ug, ranging from roughly 0.2 to 30 ug. An average of roughly 10 million reads for CD4+ cells and 11 million to 12 million reads for CD8+ cells was obtained from healthy donor samples. The paper as a whole reports these results and caveats: Roughly 30 CD8+ CDR3 sequences were found to be shared between patients and controls, but these sequences appeared to be highly expressed in patients and within the immunodominant clones of the patients. Patients and healthy controls showed no significant difference in CD8+ Simpson's diversity (P=0.060).

About this clonotype: Its antigen specificity is not known. No base quality information exists; no much larger clone differs at one position.

The study deep-sequenced TCR repertoires of sorted CD4+ and CD8+ blood T cells from severe aplastic anemia patients and healthy subjects. Ficoll-Paque density gradient centrifugation was used to isolate peripheral blood mononuclear cells. Before DNA was extracted, CD4+ and CD8+ T cells were sorted using either FACS or magnetic beads. Spanning cysteine to phenylalanine, the CDR3 consists of 12 amino acids. The CDR3 DNA has 36 bases and is translated from base 1. From a lookup of the germline V gene (reference sequence), CDR1 and CDR2 are SEHNR and FQNEAQ. V is clipped by 7 bases and J by 1 base, and the sequence between their germline boundaries is 8 bases long. Genomic DNA was used as template for profiling of TCR beta VDJ combinations and CDR3 sequences. An Illumina HiSeq 2000 was used for TCR repertoire sequencing. Processing in the source paper ran as follows. TRBV/TRBJ rearrangement plots, CDR3 size and DJ length profiles, and Simpson's diversity index were used to assess repertoires. The immunodominant clone was defined as the most abundant DNA sequence in deep sequencing data. CDR3 amino acid sequences were screened for sharing across subjects and were compared with published repertoires and the VDJdb database. The public reads were reanalyzed by TCRdb: fastp trimming at Q25, MiXCR alignment, in-frame beta chains only. Each entry merges the rows of one CDR3 protein and shows their most common DNA and genes. The V and J calls were determined by TCRdb, not by the authors. Recorded for this sample are about 190,000 distinct CDR3 sequences; around 59% of them occurred a single time. The top ten clones comprise 16% of the sample.

This receptor was identified in a human donor in good health, serving as a control. Sequenced input: sorted CD4+, CD8+, or CD8+CD57+ T cells (not recorded which) from PBMCs. The V gene is TRBV7-9 and the J gene is TRBJ2-7, with the identity of the D gene unclear. Here the CDR3 is given as CASTLGSYEQYF. In nucleotide form, the sequence is TGTGCCAGCACCTTGGGGTCCTACGAGCAGTACTTC.